Listed below are T cell receptor beta chains from one sample, sequenced in a study of blood T cell repertoires in COVID-19. The repertoire was sequenced with immunoSEQ multiplex PCR; TCRdb's copy has only in-frame clones and lacks some. This sample has some 100,000 clones, with 88% found just once. Sequenced: peripheral blood. These receptors were obtained from a woman over 75 with active COVID-19. CDR3s include the opening cysteine and the closing phenylalanine or tryptophan. The order of the fields is V gene, D gene, clone size, J gene, CDR3 protein, CDR3 DNA. D genes are given only for firm matches. Part of the rows lack a size; the others show once, few, many or a class for expanded clones.

TRBV27	-	-	TRBJ2-3	CASSLYGGRGADTQYF	TGTGCCAGCAGTTTATACGGGGGGCGGGGCGCAGATACGCAGTATTTT
TRBV18	TRBD2	-	TRBJ2-3	CASTETSPTDTQYF	TGTGCCAGCACAGAGACTAGCCCCACGGATACGCAGTATTTT
TRBV6-5	-	-	TRBJ2-7	CAGRRGRGYEQYF	TGTGCCGGAAGAAGGGGGAGAGGCTACGAGCAGTACTTC
TRBV4-1	TRBD2	once	TRBJ2-3	CASSPPQHVGVAGFEDTQYF	TGCGCCAGCAGCCCCCCGCAACATGTGGGGGTAGCGGGATTTGAAGATACGCAGTATTTT
TRBV11-1	TRBD2	-	TRBJ2-1	CASSQLARAYNEQFF	TGTGCCAGCAGCCAACTAGCGCGAGCCTACAATGAGCAGTTCTTC
TRBV21-1	-	-	TRBJ1-2	CASSKRFGTLGRGYTF	TGTGCCAGCAGCAAGAGGTTCGGCACCTTGGGTCGTGGCTACACCTTC
TRBV7-3	-	-	TRBJ2-1	CASSLLASTDEQFF	TGTGCCAGCAGCTTACTAGCTTCTACGGATGAGCAGTTCTTC
TRBV9	TRBD2	-	TRBJ2-5	CASSVKGGGGREETQYF	TGTGCCAGCAGCGTCAAAGGAGGGGGCGGGAGGGAAGAGACCCAGTACTTC
TRBV7-2	TRBD1	-	TRBJ1-6	CASSLGDRSSSYNSPLHF	TGTGCCAGCAGCTTAGGGGACAGGTCAAGCTCCTATAATTCACCCCTCCACTTT
TRBV19	TRBD2	-	TRBJ2-1	CASASSGHNEQFF	TGTGCCAGTGCAAGTAGCGGGCACAATGAGCAGTTCTTC
TRBV18	-	-	TRBJ2-2	CASSPLQRSIGELFF	TGTGCCAGCTCACCGCTCCAGCGGTCAATCGGGGAGCTGTTTTTT
TRBV7-2	TRBD1	-	TRBJ2-3	CASSLRTGSTDTQYF	TGTGCCAGCAGCCTTCGGACAGGGAGCACAGATACGCAGTATTTT
TRBV19	TRBD1	-	TRBJ1-5	CASSRGQGYDQPQHF	TGTGCCAGTAGTCGGGGACAGGGTTATGACCAGCCCCAGCATTTT
TRBV6-2/TRBV6-3	TRBD2	-	TRBJ2-1	CASSYERSSGHYNEQFF	TGTGCCAGCAGTTATGAAAGATCTAGCGGACACTACAATGAGCAGTTCTTC
TRBV20-1	-	-	TRBJ2-7	CSATRSGEQYF	TGCAGTGCCACCCGATCGGGGGAGCAGTACTTC
TRBV4-1	-	-	TRBJ2-3	CASSQDPWRRATQYF	TGCGCCAGCAGCCAAGACCCCTGGCGCAGGGCTACGCAGTATTTT
TRBV5-1	-	few	TRBJ2-5	CASSLGGHWETQYF	TGCGCCAGCAGCTTGGGTGGACACTGGGAGACCCAGTACTTC
TRBV2	-	once	TRBJ1-4	CASQGQGDEKLFF	TGTGCCAGCCAAGGTCAGGGTGACGAAAAACTGTTTTTT
TRBV7-2	-	-	TRBJ1-2	CASSLGQINYGYTF	TGTGCCAGCAGCTTAGGACAAATTAACTATGGCTACACCTTC
TRBV10-3	TRBD2	-	TRBJ2-1	CATRTSEYNEQFF	TGTGCCACCAGGACTAGCGAGTACAATGAGCAGTTCTTC
TRBV5-1	-	-	TRBJ1-3	CASSTTAGGNTIYF	TGCGCCAGCAGCACGACTGCGGGGGGAAACACCATATATTTT
TRBV10-3	-	once	TRBJ1-1	CAITLGRDTEAFF	TGTGCCATCACTCTCGGGAGGGACACTGAAGCTTTCTTT
TRBV11-1	TRBD1	-	TRBJ1-2	CASSPRGLDGYTF	TGTGCCAGCAGCCCTAGGGGGCTCGATGGCTACACCTTC